Listed below are T cell receptor beta chains from one sample, sequenced in a study of blood T cell repertoires in COVID-19. Produced via immunoSEQ multiplex PCR; TCRdb's table is partial and in-frame only. The sample contains roughly 260,000 clones, around 87% of which appear only once. Sequenced input: peripheral blood. The source is a woman aged 45-65 years with acute or convalescent COVID-19. Both conserved end residues are part of each CDR3. The D gene is left open where the match is weak. Rows may omit the clone size; those that give it use once, few, many or a size class.

clone size: .
V gene: TRBV27
CDR3 length: 13
J gene: TRBJ2-1
D gene: .
CDR3 protein: CASRGSFYNEQFF
CDR3 DNA: TGTGCCAGCAGAGGGAGCTTTTACAATGAGCAGTTCTTC

clone size: .
V gene: TRBV7-8
CDR3 length: 15
J gene: TRBJ1-6
D gene: .
CDR3 protein: CASSFPSSYNSPLHF
CDR3 DNA: TGTGCCAGCAGCTTTCCGAGCTCCTATAATTCACCCCTCCACTTT

clone size: .
V gene: TRBV30
CDR3 length: 13
J gene: TRBJ1-4
D gene: TRBD1
CDR3 protein: CASPLTGGEKLFF
CDR3 DNA: TGTGCCTCGCCTTTGACAGGGGGGGAAAAACTGTTTTTT

clone size: .
V gene: TRBV27
CDR3 length: 16
J gene: TRBJ2-2
D gene: TRBD1
CDR3 protein: CASSAGDRGLAGELFF
CDR3 DNA: TGTGCCAGCAGTGCAGGGGACAGGGGGCTTGCCGGGGAGCTGTTTTTT

clone size: .
V gene: TRBV7-2
CDR3 length: 12
J gene: TRBJ2-7
D gene: .
CDR3 protein: CASSPQGDEQYF
CDR3 DNA: TGTGCCAGCAGTCCACAGGGCGACGAGCAGTACTTC

clone size: .
V gene: TRBV7-8
CDR3 length: 15
J gene: TRBJ2-7
D gene: TRBD1
CDR3 protein: CASSFAGQGTYEQYF
CDR3 DNA: TGTGCCAGCAGTTTTGCAGGACAGGGAACCTACGAGCAGTACTTC

clone size: .
V gene: TRBV9
CDR3 length: 18
J gene: TRBJ2-1
D gene: TRBD2
CDR3 protein: CASSVDLTSGRSYNEQFF
CDR3 DNA: TGTGCCAGCAGCGTAGATTTGACTAGCGGGCGCTCCTACAATGAGCAGTTCTTC

clone size: .
V gene: TRBV19
CDR3 length: 14
J gene: TRBJ1-2
D gene: TRBD1
CDR3 protein: CASNPGGANYGYTF
CDR3 DNA: TGTGCCAGTAACCCAGGGGGCGCGAACTATGGCTACACCTTC

clone size: .
V gene: TRBV5-8
CDR3 length: 18
J gene: TRBJ2-1
D gene: .
CDR3 protein: CASTPKGVVLDAYNEQFF
CDR3 DNA: TGTGCCAGCACCCCCAAGGGGGTTGTACTGGACGCCTACAATGAGCAGTTCTTC

clone size: .
V gene: TRBV10-3
CDR3 length: 15
J gene: TRBJ2-6
D gene: TRBD1
CDR3 protein: CASGTGESGANVLTF
CDR3 DNA: TGTGCCAGCGGGACAGGGGAATCTGGGGCCAACGTCCTGACTTTC

clone size: .
V gene: TRBV3-1/TRBV3-2
CDR3 length: 14
J gene: TRBJ1-1
D gene: .
CDR3 protein: CASSRDSTNTEAFF
CDR3 DNA: TGTGCCAGCAGCCGCGACTCGACTAACACTGAAGCTTTCTTT

clone size: .
V gene: TRBV6-2/TRBV6-3
CDR3 length: 17
J gene: TRBJ2-7
D gene: TRBD2
CDR3 protein: CASSYSSGRTSSYEQYF
CDR3 DNA: TGTGCCAGCAGTTATTCTAGCGGGAGGACCAGCTCCTACGAGCAGTACTTC

clone size: .
V gene: TRBV9
CDR3 length: 16
J gene: TRBJ2-7
D gene: .
CDR3 protein: CASSVAGGDANYEQYF
CDR3 DNA: TGTGCCAGCAGCGTAGCAGGAGGGGACGCCAATTACGAGCAGTACTTC

clone size: .
V gene: TRBV15
CDR3 length: 16
J gene: TRBJ2-7
D gene: .
CDR3 protein: CATSRFGGTNSYEQYF
CDR3 DNA: TGTGCCACCAGCAGGTTTGGGGGGACGAACTCCTACGAGCAGTACTTC

clone size: .
V gene: TRBV9
CDR3 length: 18
J gene: TRBJ2-3
D gene: TRBD2
CDR3 protein: CASSVAPLRREDQDTQYF
CDR3 DNA: TGTGCCAGCAGCGTAGCCCCACTCCGGCGGGAGGATCAAGATACGCAGTATTTT

clone size: .
V gene: TRBV2
CDR3 length: 15
J gene: TRBJ1-3
D gene: .
CDR3 protein: CASSLQGTPGNTIYF
CDR3 DNA: TGTGCCAGCAGCCTCCAGGGGACACCCGGAAACACCATATATTTT

clone size: .
V gene: TRBV19
CDR3 length: 15
J gene: TRBJ1-2
D gene: TRBD1
CDR3 protein: CASTGQGNIGYGYTF
CDR3 DNA: TGTGCCAGTACGGGACAGGGGAATATTGGCTATGGCTACACCTTC

clone size: few
V gene: TRBV5-1
CDR3 length: 14
J gene: TRBJ1-2
D gene: .
CDR3 protein: CASSFASSNYGYTF
CDR3 DNA: TGCGCCAGCAGCTTCGCGAGCTCTAACTATGGCTACACCTTC

clone size: .
V gene: TRBV7-3
CDR3 length: 11
J gene: TRBJ2-1
D gene: .
CDR3 protein: CASSPGLKQFF
CDR3 DNA: TGTGCCAGCAGCCCGGGACTGAAGCAGTTCTTC

clone size: .
V gene: TRBV27
CDR3 length: 13
J gene: TRBJ1-2
D gene: .
CDR3 protein: CASTPGARYGYTF
CDR3 DNA: TGTGCCAGCACTCCGGGTGCCCGCTATGGCTACACCTTC

clone size: .
V gene: TRBV10-1
CDR3 length: 15
J gene: TRBJ2-1
D gene: .
CDR3 protein: CASSTDTSEYNEQFF
CDR3 DNA: TGCGCCAGCAGTACGGACACCTCTGAATACAATGAGCAGTTCTTC

clone size: once
V gene: TRBV5-8
CDR3 length: 14
J gene: TRBJ2-2
D gene: .
CDR3 protein: CASSLAGAMGELFF
CDR3 DNA: TGTGCCAGCAGCTTGGCAGGGGCTATGGGGGAGCTGTTTTTT

clone size: .
V gene: TRBV29-1
CDR3 length: 14
J gene: TRBJ2-2
D gene: TRBD2
CDR3 protein: CSVGLAGEAGELFF
CDR3 DNA: TGCAGCGTTGGGCTAGCGGGAGAAGCCGGGGAGCTGTTTTTT

clone size: once
V gene: TRBV7-2
CDR3 length: 15
J gene: TRBJ1-5
D gene: TRBD1
CDR3 protein: CASSRDRVDNQPQHF
CDR3 DNA: TGTGCCAGCAGCCGGGACAGGGTCGACAATCAGCCCCAGCATTTT

clone size: .
V gene: TRBV15
CDR3 length: 15
J gene: TRBJ1-6
D gene: .
CDR3 protein: CATSPTSSGFSPLHF
CDR3 DNA: TGTGCCACCAGCCCGACGTCCTCCGGGTTCTCACCCCTCCACTTT

clone size: once
V gene: TRBV11-2
CDR3 length: 14
J gene: TRBJ2-2
D gene: .
CDR3 protein: CASSGRSNTGELFF
CDR3 DNA: TGTGCCAGCAGCGGAAGGAGTAACACCGGGGAGCTGTTTTTT

clone size: few
V gene: TRBV27
CDR3 length: 14
J gene: TRBJ2-7
D gene: .
CDR3 protein: CASSSPRGSYEQYF
CDR3 DNA: TGTGCCAGCAGTTCCCCACGCGGCTCCTACGAGCAGTACTTC

clone size: .
V gene: TRBV5-4
CDR3 length: 15
J gene: TRBJ2-1
D gene: .
CDR3 protein: CASSLGLAGTGEQFF
CDR3 DNA: TGTGCCAGCAGCTTGGGGCTAGCGGGGACAGGTGAGCAGTTCTTC

clone size: .
V gene: TRBV18
CDR3 length: 15
J gene: TRBJ1-4
D gene: .
CDR3 protein: CASSASTATNEKLFF
CDR3 DNA: TGTGCCAGCTCCGCCTCGACAGCCACGAATGAAAAACTGTTTTTT

clone size: .
V gene: TRBV5-1
CDR3 length: 14
J gene: TRBJ1-4
D gene: .
CDR3 protein: CASSVDRIYEKLFF
CDR3 DNA: TGCGCCAGCAGCGTCGACAGAATATATGAAAAACTGTTTTTT

clone size: few
V gene: TRBV18
CDR3 length: 12
J gene: TRBJ1-5
D gene: .
CDR3 protein: CASSEMNQPQHF
CDR3 DNA: TGTGCCAGCTCCGAGATGAATCAGCCCCAGCATTTT

clone size: few
V gene: TRBV11-1
CDR3 length: 12
J gene: TRBJ2-7
D gene: .
CDR3 protein: CASSSGVHEQYF
CDR3 DNA: TGTGCCAGCAGCTCAGGGGTCCACGAGCAGTACTTC

clone size: .
V gene: TRBV6-4
CDR3 length: 15
J gene: TRBJ2-3
D gene: TRBD2
CDR3 protein: CASSSALAGIDTQYF
CDR3 DNA: TGTGCCAGCAGTTCCGCGCTAGCGGGCATTGATACGCAGTATTTT

clone size: .
V gene: TRBV18
CDR3 length: 15
J gene: TRBJ2-7
D gene: TRBD1
CDR3 protein: CASSPSTGPPYEQYF
CDR3 DNA: TGTGCCAGCTCACCCTCGACAGGGCCCCCCTACGAGCAGTACTTC

clone size: .
V gene: TRBV27
CDR3 length: 12
J gene: TRBJ1-5
D gene: TRBD1
CDR3 protein: CATGTVDQPQHF
CDR3 DNA: TGTGCCACCGGGACAGTTGATCAGCCCCAGCATTTT

clone size: .
V gene: TRBV6-1
CDR3 length: 12
J gene: TRBJ1-2
D gene: .
CDR3 protein: CASSENSYGYTF
CDR3 DNA: TGTGCCAGCAGTGAGAATAGCTATGGCTACACCTTC

clone size: .
V gene: TRBV27
CDR3 length: 17
J gene: TRBJ2-1
D gene: .
CDR3 protein: CASSPSLQGYQRNEQFF
CDR3 DNA: TGTGCCAGCAGTCCATCTCTCCAGGGATACCAAAGAAATGAGCAGTTCTTC

clone size: .
V gene: TRBV27
CDR3 length: 17
J gene: TRBJ1-5
D gene: .
CDR3 protein: CASSFAVQGISNQPQHF
CDR3 DNA: TGTGCCAGCAGTTTCGCCGTTCAGGGAATTAGCAATCAGCCCCAGCATTTT

clone size: .
V gene: TRBV30
CDR3 length: 15
J gene: TRBJ1-4
D gene: .
CDR3 protein: CAWSTGTGVGEKLFF
CDR3 DNA: TGTGCCTGGAGTACCGGGACGGGGGTCGGTGAAAAACTGTTTTTT

clone size: .
V gene: TRBV19
CDR3 length: 16
J gene: TRBJ1-5
D gene: TRBD1
CDR3 protein: CASSITGTGGVQPQHF
CDR3 DNA: TGTGCCAGTAGCATAACCGGGACAGGGGGCGTTCAGCCCCAGCATTTT

clone size: .
V gene: TRBV5-1
CDR3 length: 15
J gene: TRBJ1-4
D gene: TRBD1
CDR3 protein: CASSLYTTGAEKLFF
CDR3 DNA: TGCGCCAGCAGCTTGTATACGACAGGGGCTGAAAAACTGTTTTTT

clone size: .
V gene: TRBV18
CDR3 length: 15
J gene: TRBJ2-7
D gene: TRBD1
CDR3 protein: CASSHGGQGDGEQYF
CDR3 DNA: TGTGCCAGCTCACACGGGGGACAGGGTGATGGCGAGCAGTACTTC

clone size: once
V gene: TRBV11-2
CDR3 length: 15
J gene: TRBJ2-7
D gene: .
CDR3 protein: CASSLAPSNNYEQYF
CDR3 DNA: TGTGCCAGCAGCTTAGCCCCCTCAAACAACTACGAGCAGTACTTC

clone size: .
V gene: TRBV6-6
CDR3 length: 14
J gene: TRBJ1-1
D gene: .
CDR3 protein: CASSITGIATEAFF
CDR3 DNA: TGTGCCAGCAGCATCACAGGGATAGCCACTGAAGCTTTCTTT

clone size: once
V gene: TRBV5-4
CDR3 length: 14
J gene: TRBJ2-1
D gene: .
CDR3 protein: CASSLDAGMDEQFF
CDR3 DNA: TGTGCCAGCAGCTTGGACGCAGGGATGGATGAGCAGTTCTTC

clone size: .
V gene: TRBV5-1
CDR3 length: 17
J gene: TRBJ2-7
D gene: TRBD2
CDR3 protein: CASSTGLAGGYSYEQYF
CDR3 DNA: TGCGCCAGCAGCACGGGACTAGCGGGAGGGTACTCCTACGAGCAGTACTTC

clone size: .
V gene: TRBV7-2
CDR3 length: 14
J gene: TRBJ2-3
D gene: TRBD2
CDR3 protein: CASSLGLAADTQYF
CDR3 DNA: TGTGCCAGCAGCTTAGGACTAGCAGCAGATACGCAGTATTTT

clone size: .
V gene: TRBV14
CDR3 length: 14
J gene: TRBJ2-2
D gene: .
CDR3 protein: CASSLYSNTGELFF
CDR3 DNA: TGTGCCAGCAGCCTCTACTCGAACACCGGGGAGCTGTTTTTT

clone size: .
V gene: TRBV27
CDR3 length: 17
J gene: TRBJ2-7
D gene: TRBD1
CDR3 protein: CASSPYTRRDSSYEQYF
CDR3 DNA: TGTGCCAGCAGTCCTTACACCCGACGGGACAGCTCCTACGAGCAGTACTTC

clone size: once
V gene: TRBV6-5
CDR3 length: 14
J gene: TRBJ1-1
D gene: .
CDR3 protein: CASSKRTGGPEAFF
CDR3 DNA: TGTGCCAGCAGTAAAAGGACGGGGGGACCTGAAGCTTTCTTT

clone size: .
V gene: TRBV3-1/TRBV3-2
CDR3 length: 18
J gene: TRBJ1-5
D gene: TRBD1
CDR3 protein: CASSQEGSGQGFSQPQHF
CDR3 DNA: TGTGCCAGCAGCCAAGAGGGGTCGGGACAGGGGTTCTCTCAGCCCCAGCATTTT

clone size: .
V gene: TRBV2
CDR3 length: 12
J gene: TRBJ1-2
D gene: .
CDR3 protein: CASDDSNYGYTF
CDR3 DNA: TGTGCCAGTGACGACAGTAACTATGGCTACACCTTC

clone size: .
V gene: TRBV28
CDR3 length: 16
J gene: TRBJ2-1
D gene: TRBD1
CDR3 protein: CASSLTGGTGRNEQFF
CDR3 DNA: TGTGCCAGCAGTCTCACAGGCGGGACAGGGAGGAATGAGCAGTTCTTC

clone size: .
V gene: TRBV10-3
CDR3 length: 14
J gene: TRBJ2-7
D gene: TRBD1
CDR3 protein: CAISDRQGPYEQYF
CDR3 DNA: TGTGCCATCAGTGATAGACAGGGCCCTTACGAGCAGTACTTC

clone size: once
V gene: TRBV30
CDR3 length: 14
J gene: TRBJ1-2
D gene: TRBD1
CDR3 protein: CAWSRDRANYGYTF
CDR3 DNA: TGTGCCTGGAGTCGGGACAGAGCTAACTATGGCTACACCTTC

clone size: few
V gene: TRBV5-1
CDR3 length: 13
J gene: TRBJ2-1
D gene: TRBD2
CDR3 protein: CASRTSGYNEQFF
CDR3 DNA: TGCGCCAGCCGGACTAGCGGGTACAATGAGCAGTTCTTC

clone size: once
V gene: TRBV7-2
CDR3 length: 14
J gene: TRBJ1-5
D gene: .
CDR3 protein: CASSPDISNQPQHF
CDR3 DNA: TGTGCCAGCAGCCCGGACATTAGCAATCAGCCCCAGCATTTT

clone size: .
V gene: TRBV5-1
CDR3 length: 14
J gene: TRBJ2-5
D gene: TRBD1
CDR3 protein: CASRTTGGMETQYF
CDR3 DNA: TGCGCCAGCAGGACGACAGGGGGTATGGAGACCCAGTACTTC

clone size: .
V gene: TRBV7-9
CDR3 length: 15
J gene: TRBJ2-2
D gene: .
CDR3 protein: CASPRTLLNTGELFF
CDR3 DNA: TGTGCCAGCCCTCGGACTTTATTGAACACCGGGGAGCTGTTTTTT

clone size: few
V gene: TRBV27
CDR3 length: 14
J gene: TRBJ2-1
D gene: .
CDR3 protein: CASRGIRQSNEQFF
CDR3 DNA: TGTGCCAGCAGGGGGATCAGACAGAGCAATGAGCAGTTCTTC